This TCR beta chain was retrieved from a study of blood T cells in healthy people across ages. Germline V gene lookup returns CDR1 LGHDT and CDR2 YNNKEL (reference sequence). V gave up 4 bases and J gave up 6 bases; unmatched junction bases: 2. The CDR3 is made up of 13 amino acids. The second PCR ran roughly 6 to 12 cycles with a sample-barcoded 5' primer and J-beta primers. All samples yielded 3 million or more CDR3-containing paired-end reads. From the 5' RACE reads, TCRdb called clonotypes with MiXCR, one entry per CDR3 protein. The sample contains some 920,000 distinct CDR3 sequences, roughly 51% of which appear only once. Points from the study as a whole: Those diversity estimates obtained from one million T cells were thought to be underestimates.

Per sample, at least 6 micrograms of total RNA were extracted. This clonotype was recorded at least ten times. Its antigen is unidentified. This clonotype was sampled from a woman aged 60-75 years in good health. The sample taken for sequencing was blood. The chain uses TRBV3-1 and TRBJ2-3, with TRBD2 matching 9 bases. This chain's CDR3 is CASSRLAGDTQYF. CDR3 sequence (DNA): TGTGCCAGCAGCCGGCTAGCGGGGGATACGCAGTATTTT.